This T cell receptor beta chain was sequenced for a study of blood T cells in healthy people across ages. As for this clonotype: What it recognizes is unknown.

Whole-study findings and limits: Diversity figures derived from one million T cells were judged to underestimate the true value. More naive CD4+ cells and higher diversity marked long-lived donors relative to aged donors.

V dropped 11 bases and J dropped 9 bases, with 23 bases sitting between them. The CDR3 covers 15 residues. Germline CDR1 ENHRY, CDR2 SYGVKD. Sample-barcoded 5' priming and a J-beta primer mix drove a second PCR of about 6 to 12 cycles. TCRdb reprocessed the 5' RACE reads via MiXCR and lists one record per CDR3 protein. Of about 1.1 million distinct CDR3 sequences listed, around two fifths are singletons. The sequence was obtained from a man between 18 and 29 years old in good health. This chain uses TRBV10-3 with TRBJ1-6; D unresolved. The sample taken for sequencing was blood. CDR3 sequence: CAAQNRDSDSSPLHF. Here the CDR3 DNA reads TGTGCCGCCCAAAACCGCGACTCCGATAGTTCACCCCTCCACTTT.